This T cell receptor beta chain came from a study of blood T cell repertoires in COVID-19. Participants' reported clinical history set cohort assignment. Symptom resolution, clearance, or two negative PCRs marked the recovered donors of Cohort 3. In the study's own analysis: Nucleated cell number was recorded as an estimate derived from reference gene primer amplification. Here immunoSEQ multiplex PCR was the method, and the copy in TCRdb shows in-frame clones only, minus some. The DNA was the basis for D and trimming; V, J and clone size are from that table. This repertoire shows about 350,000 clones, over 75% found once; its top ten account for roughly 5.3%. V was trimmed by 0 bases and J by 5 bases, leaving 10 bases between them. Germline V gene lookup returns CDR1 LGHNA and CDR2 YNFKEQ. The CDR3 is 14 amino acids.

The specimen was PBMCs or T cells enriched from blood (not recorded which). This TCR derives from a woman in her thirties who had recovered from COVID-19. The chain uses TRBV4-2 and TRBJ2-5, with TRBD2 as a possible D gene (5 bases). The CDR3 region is CASSQDLAKETQYF. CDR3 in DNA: TGTGCCAGCAGCCAAGATCTAGCTAAGGAGACCCAGTACTTC.